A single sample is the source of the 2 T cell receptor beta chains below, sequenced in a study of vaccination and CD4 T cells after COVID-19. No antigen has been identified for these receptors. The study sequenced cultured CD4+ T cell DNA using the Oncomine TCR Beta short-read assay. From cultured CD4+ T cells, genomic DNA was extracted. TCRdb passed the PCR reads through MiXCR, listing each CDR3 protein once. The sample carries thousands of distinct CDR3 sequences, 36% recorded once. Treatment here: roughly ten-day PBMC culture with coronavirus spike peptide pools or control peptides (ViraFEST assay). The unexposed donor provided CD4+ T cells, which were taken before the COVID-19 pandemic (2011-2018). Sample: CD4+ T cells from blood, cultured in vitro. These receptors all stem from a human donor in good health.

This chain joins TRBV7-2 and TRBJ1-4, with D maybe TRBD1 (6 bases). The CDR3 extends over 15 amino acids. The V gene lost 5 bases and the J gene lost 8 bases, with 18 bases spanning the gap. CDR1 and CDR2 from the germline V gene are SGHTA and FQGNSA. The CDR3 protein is CASSGSGGAREKLFF. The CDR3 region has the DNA TGTGCCAGCAGCGGAAGTGGGGGGGCACGGGAAAAACTGTTTTTT.

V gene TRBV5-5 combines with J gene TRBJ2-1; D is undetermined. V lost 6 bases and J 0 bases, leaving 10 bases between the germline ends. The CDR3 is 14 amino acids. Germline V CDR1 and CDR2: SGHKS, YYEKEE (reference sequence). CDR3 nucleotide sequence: TGTGCCAGCACCCTCGTTAGCTCCTACAATGAGCAGTTCTTC. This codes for CASTLVSSYNEQFF.